Detailed here is one T cell receptor beta chain. Germline-derived CDR1 and CDR2 are SGHDN and FVKESK. The CDR3 length is 13 residues. V lost 5 bases to trimming and J lost 1 base, with 9 bases between them. RNA totalling roughly 0.45 to 1 ug underwent reverse transcription with random hexamers. Multiplex PCR with immunoSEQ amplified the TCR beta CDR3 across 54 Vbeta and 13 Jbeta. MiXCR, applied by TCRdb to the immunoSEQ multiplex PCR reads, yields one record per CDR3 protein. This sample has about 430,000 distinct CDR3 sequences, with approximately 89% found just once. This record belongs to a study of CD8 T cells in Susac syndrome. Negative isolation was used for CD8+ and CD4+ T cells and FACS enrichment for TEMRA cells.

This sequence joins TRBV14 and TRBJ2-7; D unresolved. The TCR sequence derives from a human donor with multiple sclerosis. What was sequenced was CD8+ T cells from PBMCs. CDR3 protein: CASSVLGSYEQYF. The DNA for the CDR3 is TGTGCCAGCAGCGTTCTCGGATCCTACGAGCAGTACTTC.